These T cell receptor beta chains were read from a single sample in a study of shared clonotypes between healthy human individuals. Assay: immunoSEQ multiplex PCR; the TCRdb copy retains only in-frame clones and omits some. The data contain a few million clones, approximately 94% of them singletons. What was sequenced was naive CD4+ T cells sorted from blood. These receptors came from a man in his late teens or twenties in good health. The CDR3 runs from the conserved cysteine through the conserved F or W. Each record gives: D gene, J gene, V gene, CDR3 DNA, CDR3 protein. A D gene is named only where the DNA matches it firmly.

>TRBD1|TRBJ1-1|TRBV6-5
TGTGCCAGCAGTCATCAGGGGGCCATGAACACTGAAGCTTTCTTT
CASSHQGAMNTEAFF
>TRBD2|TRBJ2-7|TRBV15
TGTGCCACCAGAGTAGCGGGAGCATACGAGCAGTACTTC
CATRVAGAYEQYF
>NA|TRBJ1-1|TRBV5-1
TGCGCCAGCAGCCCGGGGGGACTACAAGCTTTCTTT
CASSPGGLQAFF
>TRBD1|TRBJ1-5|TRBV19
TGTGCCAGTAGTATCCTCCAGGGGGCGCGAGGACGACCCCAAGAGCCCCAGCATTTT
CASSILQGARGRPQEPQHF
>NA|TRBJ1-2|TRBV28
TGTGCCAGCAGCCTCGCCGCAGGAAACTATGGCTACACCTTC
CASSLAAGNYGYTF
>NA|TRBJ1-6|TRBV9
TGTGCCAGCAGCCCAGAACCCCATGCGGTTTCACCCCTCCACTTT
CASSPEPHAVSPLHF
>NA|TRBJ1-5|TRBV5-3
TGTGCCAGAAGCGGGGACGGGGTCTATAGCAATCAGCCCCAGCATTTT
CARSGDGVYSNQPQHF
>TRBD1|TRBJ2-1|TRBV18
TGTGCCAGCTCTGAAACAGGGGGACTTTACAATGAGCAGTTCTTC
CASSETGGLYNEQFF
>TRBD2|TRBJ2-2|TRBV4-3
TGCGCCAGCAGCCAAGAATCAGGTGGAAGCGGGAGAGGGACCGGGGAGCTGTTTTTT
CASSQESGGSGRGTGELFF
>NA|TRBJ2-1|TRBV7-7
TGTGCTAGCAGCCCGGACGGACTGGTCGCGTTCTTC
CASSPDGLVAFF